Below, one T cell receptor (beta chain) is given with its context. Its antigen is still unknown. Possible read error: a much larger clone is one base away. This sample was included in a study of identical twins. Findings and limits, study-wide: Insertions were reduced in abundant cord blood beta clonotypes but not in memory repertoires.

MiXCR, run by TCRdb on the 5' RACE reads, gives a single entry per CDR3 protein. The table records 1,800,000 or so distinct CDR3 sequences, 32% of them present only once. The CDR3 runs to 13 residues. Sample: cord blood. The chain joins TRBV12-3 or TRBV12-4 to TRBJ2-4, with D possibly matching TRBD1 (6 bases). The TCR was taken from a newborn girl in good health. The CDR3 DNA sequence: TGTGTCAGCAGTATGAGGGGGTACGACATTCAGTACTTC. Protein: CVSSMRGYDIQYF.